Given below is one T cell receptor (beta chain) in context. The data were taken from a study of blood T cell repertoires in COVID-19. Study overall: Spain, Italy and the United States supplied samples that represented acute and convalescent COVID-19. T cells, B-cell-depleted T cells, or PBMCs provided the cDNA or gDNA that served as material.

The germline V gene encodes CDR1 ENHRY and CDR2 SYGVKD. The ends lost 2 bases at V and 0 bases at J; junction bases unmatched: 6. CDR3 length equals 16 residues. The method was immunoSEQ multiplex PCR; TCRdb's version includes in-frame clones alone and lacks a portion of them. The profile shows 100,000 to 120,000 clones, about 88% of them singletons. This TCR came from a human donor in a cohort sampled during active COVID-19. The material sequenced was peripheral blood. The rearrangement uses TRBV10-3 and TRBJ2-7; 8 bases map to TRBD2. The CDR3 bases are TGTGCCATCAGTGAGGGACTCGGGGGGGACTCCTACGAGCAGTACTTC. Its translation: CAISEGLGGDSYEQYF.